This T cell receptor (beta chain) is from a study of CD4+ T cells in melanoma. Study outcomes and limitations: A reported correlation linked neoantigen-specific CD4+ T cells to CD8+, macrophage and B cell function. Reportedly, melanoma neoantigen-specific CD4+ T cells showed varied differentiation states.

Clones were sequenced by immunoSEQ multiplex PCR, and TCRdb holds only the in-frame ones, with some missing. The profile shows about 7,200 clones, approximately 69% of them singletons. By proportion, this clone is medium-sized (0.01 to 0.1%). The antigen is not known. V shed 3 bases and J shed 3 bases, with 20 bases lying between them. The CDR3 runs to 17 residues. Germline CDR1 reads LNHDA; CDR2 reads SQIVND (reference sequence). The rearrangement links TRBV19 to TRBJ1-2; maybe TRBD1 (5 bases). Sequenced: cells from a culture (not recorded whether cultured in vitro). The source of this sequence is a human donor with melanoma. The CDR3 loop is CASSITAWIRVYYGYTF. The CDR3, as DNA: TGTGCCAGTAGTATTACGGCCTGGATCAGGGTATACTATGGCTACACCTTC.